The TCR beta chain described here comes from a study of T-cell memory formation after mild COVID-19. On this clonotype: Its antigen is unknown.

Germline V gene lookup returns CDR1 MNHEY and CDR2 SVGEGT. The length of the CDR3 is 16 residues. The V end was cut by 4 bases, the J end by 0 bases, with 13 bases between. TCRdb reprocessed the 5' RACE reads via MiXCR and lists one record per CDR3 protein. The table lists roughly 480,000 distinct CDR3 sequences, approximately 25% of them singletons. Regarding the study as a whole: A second wave expanding day 15 to 37 was CD4+-biased; contracting clones were balanced.

The sample comprised PBMCs or a T cell subset sorted from them (not recorded which). The TCR originated in an adult woman who had mild COVID-19 (a few samples of this study predate the infection). Cell type and time point are not known. This sequence joins TRBV6-2 or TRBV6-3 and TRBJ2-1; D remains ambiguous. The CDR3, as DNA: TGTGCCAGCAGTTCGACTTTAGCCGGCTCCTACAATGAGCAGTTCTTC. Encoded protein: CASSSTLAGSYNEQFF.